This T cell receptor (beta chain) was documented in a study of STAT5B mutations in CD4+ large granular lymphocyte leukemia. Study overall: When available, cryopreserved cells underwent CD8+ depletion before CD4+ selection. Findings and limits, study-wide: TRBV06-family usage was enriched in top patient clones (8/27) versus controls (2/35). No patients shared main leukemic clonotypes, though roughly 27% appeared at low frequency elsewhere.

As to this clone: Its specificity is not known.

This CDR3 has 14 amino acids. The V gene lost 3 bases and the J gene lost 8 bases, with 15 bases spanning the gap. Germline CDR1 MRHNA, CDR2 SNTAGT. Only in-frame clones appear in the TCRdb table, and some are missing; sequencing was by immunoSEQ multiplex PCR. Of approximately 4,500 clones in the sample, 65% to 85% were seen once. Depending on availability, patient cells were bead-separated fractions or unselected PBMC. The chain employs TRBV6-4 and TRBJ2-3; no clear D gene. Sequenced material: PBMCs. The clonotype comes from a man in his 70s with CD4+ T-cell large granular lymphocyte leukemia. The CDR3 region has the DNA TGTGCCAGCAGTGAAGACCCCGGACCTACTACGCAGTATTTT. Encoded protein: CASSEDPGPTTQYF.